This TCR beta chain stems from a study of T cells in women clearing cervical HPV infection. Study background: Controls' single incident HPV16 infection cleared within 12 months without precancer.

TCR beta CDR3 amplified by multiplex PCR from approximately 1,200 ng genomic DNA. Generated by immunoSEQ multiplex PCR, the TCRdb table keeps only in-frame clones and is missing some. This table holds approximately 32,000 clones. The CDR3 has 14 residues. The germline CDR1 and CDR2 sequences are SGHDT and YYEEEE. Trimming at V came to 2 bases and at J to 3 bases, leaving 5 bases not matched to a gene. Dot-blot hybridization genotyped cervical HPV amplified with MY09/MY11 PCR. Comment on this clone: The read falls 3 residues short of the CDR3 end, and the missing part is taken from the germline J gene.

The receptor was derived from a woman between 18 and 75 years old with a cervical HPV16 infection that either progressed to CIN3+ or cleared (not recorded which). The sample consisted of blood buffy coat. The rearrangement links TRBV5-6 to TRBJ2-7; 7 bases align to TRBD1. The CDR3 protein is CASSFGTDFYEQYF. CDR3 DNA, as far as it was read: TGTGCCAGCAGCTTCGGGACAGACTTCTACGAG.